The subject of this entry is one T cell receptor (beta chain). Other DNA sequences of this sample code for an identical CDR3. The sample comes from a study of blood T cell repertoires in COVID-19. Study overall: Acute and convalescent COVID-19 specimens originated in the United States, Italy and Spain.

Authors' processing steps: From reference gene primer amplification, estimates of nucleated cell counts were derived. The protocol was immunoSEQ multiplex PCR, while the TCRdb copy is restricted to in-frame clones and leaves out a portion. V, J and clone size derive from that table, while D and trimming were established from the DNA sequence. The repertoire has 78,000 or so clones, roughly 90% of them found once; the top ten carry 5% to 8%. V shed 1 base and J shed 1 base, with 7 bases lying between them. The germline CDR1 and CDR2 sequences are LGHDT and YNNKEL (reference sequence). The CDR3 is made up of 14 amino acids.

Sequences were obtained from peripheral blood. The genes are TRBV3-1 (or the pseudogene TRBV3-2) and TRBJ1-1; D is unresolved. This TCR derives from a woman aged 45 to 65 with acute or convalescent COVID-19. The CDR3 sequence: CASSQGGGNTEAFF. The CDR3 DNA is TGTGCCAGCAGCCAAGGGGGAGGGAACACTGAAGCTTTCTTT.